The TCR beta chain under discussion was sequenced for a study of cytomegalovirus exposure and HLA in healthy donors. This clone came up a few times. The antigen remains unidentified. Points from the study as a whole: Some TCR beta chains (around 160 of them) were listed as cytomegalovirus-associated. Excluded: some indistinguishable V segments such as TRBV6-2 and TRBV6-3. Equally common other TCR beta chains were less clonally expanded than HLA-associated ones, a later analysis found.

The PCR ran on 60 Vbeta and 13 Jbeta primers. Authors' analysis steps: Some 10 million of the approximately 80 million unique TCR beta chains counted in a later analysis were shared. Assay used: immunoSEQ multiplex PCR; TCRdb lists only in-frame clones, some missing. V and J calls and clone size are as listed in that table; D and trimming were resolved from the DNA. The table records 95,000 to 100,000 clones, roughly four fifths of them present only once. Trimming pared 3 bases from V and 0 bases from J, leaving 12 bases between. Germline V gene lookup returns CDR1 LGHNT and CDR2 FRNRAP. CDR3 length: 16 amino acids.

The chain combines TRBV12-5 with TRBJ1-3; D call uncertain. This TCR was recovered from a human donor in good health. Specimen: PBMCs. CDR3 nucleotides: TGTGCTAGTGGTTTTTACAGAGGGAACTCTGGAAACACCATATATTTT. Translating it yields CASGFYRGNSGNTIYF.